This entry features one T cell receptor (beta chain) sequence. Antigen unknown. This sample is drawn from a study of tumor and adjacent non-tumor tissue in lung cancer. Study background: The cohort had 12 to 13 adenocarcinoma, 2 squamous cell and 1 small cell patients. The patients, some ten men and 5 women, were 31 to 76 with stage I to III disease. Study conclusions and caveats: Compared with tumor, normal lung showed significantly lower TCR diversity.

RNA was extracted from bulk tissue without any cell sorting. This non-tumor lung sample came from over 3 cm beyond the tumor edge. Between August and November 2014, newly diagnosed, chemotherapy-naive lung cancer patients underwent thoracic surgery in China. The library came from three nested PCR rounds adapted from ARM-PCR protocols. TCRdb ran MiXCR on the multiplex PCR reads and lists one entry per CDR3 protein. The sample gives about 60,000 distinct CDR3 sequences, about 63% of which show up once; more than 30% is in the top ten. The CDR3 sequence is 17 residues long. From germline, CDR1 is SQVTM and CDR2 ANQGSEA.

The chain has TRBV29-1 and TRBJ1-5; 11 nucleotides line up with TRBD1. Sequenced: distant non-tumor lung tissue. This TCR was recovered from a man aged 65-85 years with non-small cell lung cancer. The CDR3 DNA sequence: TGCAGTGTATACATCGGGACAGGGGGTCCGAGCAATCAGCCCCAGCATTTT. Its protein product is CSVYIGTGGPSNQPQHF.